A single sample gave rise to the 23 T cell receptor beta chains below, sequenced in a study of T cells after yellow fever vaccination. TCRdb itself ran the 5' RACE reads through MiXCR, one entry per CDR3 protein. The repertoire holds 400,000 or so distinct CDR3 sequences, with around 20% as singletons. The specimen comprised PBMCs, sampled before the yellow fever booster vaccination. The source of these receptors is a man between 18 and 35 years old who received the YFV17D yellow fever vaccine.

This clonotype was recorded at least ten times. This chain links TRBV4-2 with TRBJ1-4; tentatively, D is TRBD1 (6 bases). Trimming removed 6 bases at V and 8 bases at J, with 16 bases between. From germline, CDR1 is LGHNA and CDR2 YNFKEQ. The CDR3 consists of 14 residues. CDR3 sequence reads: CASSNTGPGEKLFF. The CDR3 DNA sequence: TGTGCCAGCAGTAATACAGGGCCGGGCGAAAAACTGTTTTTT.

This clonotype was observed a few times. The rearrangement links TRBV5-6 to TRBJ2-2; a weak D match, TRBD2 (8 bases). The germline gives CDR1 SGHDT, CDR2 YYEEEE. The CDR3 loop spans 18 amino acids. V was shortened by 0 bases and J by 5 bases, with 20 bases between the two germline ends. The CDR3 sequence: CASSLAAGGQISTGELFF. For the CDR3, the DNA is TGTGCCAGCAGCTTGGCCGCGGGGGGACAGATTTCTACCGGGGAGCTGTTTTTT. Together with reference TRBV5-6 and TRBJ2-2, the CDR3 gives the full variable domain: DAGVTQSPTHLIKTRGQQVTLRCSPKSGHDTVSWYQQALGQGPQFIFQYYEEEERQRGNFPDRFSGHQFPNYSSELNVNALLLGDSALYLCASSLAAGGQISTGELFFGEGSRLTVL.

This clonotype showed up just a few times. The V call is TRBV6-5, the J call TRBJ2-1; 7 nucleotides line up with TRBD1. The CDR3 is 13 amino acids. The germline V gene encodes CDR1 MNHEY and CDR2 SVGAGI. Trimming took 2 bases from V and 9 from J; bases not matched to a gene: 4. The CDR3 DNA sequence: TGTGCCAGCAGTTACGCAGACAGGGCTGAGCAGTTCTTC. Protein: CASSYADRAEQFF.

This clonotype was counted at least ten times. The chain couples TRBV19 to TRBJ2-4; 9 bases fit TRBD1. Germline CDR1 and CDR2: LNHDA and SQIVND (reference sequence). The trim removed 5 bases at V and 5 bases at J, leaving 7 bases unmatched. The CDR3 length is 15 residues. The CDR3 spells CASSGTGRMENIQYF. CDR3 nucleotide sequence: TGTGCCAGTAGTGGGACAGGGAGGATGGAAAACATTCAGTACTTC.

The chain joins TRBV6-5 to TRBJ1-1; no definite D call. Trimming took 2 bases from V and 5 from J, leaving 15 bases between them. The CDR3 covers 15 residues. Germline V gene sequence: CDR1 MNHEY, CDR2 SVGAGI. DNA of the CDR3: TGTGCCAGCAGTTACCCGGGCCAGGCGAGGACTGAAGCTTTCTTT. It yields the protein CASSYPGQARTEAFF.

This clonotype was recorded once. The genes are TRBV19 and TRBJ2-7; D is perhaps TRBD2 (6 bases). The CDR3 runs to 12 residues. The V gene's germline CDR1 is LNHDA and CDR2 SQIVND (reference sequence). V lost 4 bases and J 5 bases, leaving 9 bases between the germline ends. The CDR3 loop reads CASSRRDHEQYF. The CDR3 nucleotides read TGTGCCAGTAGTAGGAGGGACCACGAGCAGTACTTC.

V gene TRBV5-1 combines with J gene TRBJ2-1; 7 bases agree with TRBD2. This CDR3 spans 14 amino acids. V was pared by 6 bases and J by 9 bases, with 12 bases of the junction left unmatched. Germline CDR1 reads SGHRS; CDR2 reads YFSETQ. In DNA form, the CDR3 reads TGCGCCAGCAATGAGGTAAGGGAGGGAATTGAGCAGTTCTTC. Residues: CASNEVREGIEQFF.

The sample holds a few counts of this clonotype. V usage is TRBV28 and J usage is TRBJ1-2; 7 bases line up with TRBD1. Germline trimming cut 5 bases from V and 12 bases from J; bases unmatched to any gene: 12. Germline V gives CDR1 MDHEN, CDR2 SYDVKM. The CDR3 has 13 residues. The DNA for the CDR3 is TGTGCCAGCAGTAGCGACAGGGCCAATAAGAACACCTTC. Amino acid sequence: CASSSDRANKNTF.

There are a few counts of this clonotype. The V call is TRBV20-1, the J call TRBJ2-1; D uncertain. The CDR3 is made up of 15 amino acids. CDR1 and CDR2 (germline): DFQATT, SNEGSKA (reference sequence). Trimming removed 0 bases from V and 2 bases from J, with 11 bases in between. The chain's CDR3 is CSARDPGRAYNEQFF. In DNA form, the CDR3 reads TGCAGTGCTAGAGATCCGGGTCGGGCCTACAATGAGCAGTTCTTC.

A few counts support this clonotype. V gene TRBV20-1 combines with J gene TRBJ2-7; tentatively, D is TRBD1 or TRBD2 (7 bases each). The V end was cut by 5 bases, the J end by 2 bases, with 16 bases between. Looked up from germline, CDR1 is DFQATT and CDR2 is SNEGSKA (reference sequence). CDR3 length: 14 amino acids. CDR3 sequence reads: CSAQGGGGPYEQYV. In DNA form, the CDR3 reads TGCAGTGCTCAGGGAGGGGGCGGACCCTACGAGCAGTACGTC.

The chain joins TRBV29-1 to TRBJ1-5, with D possibly TRBD1 on 6 matching bases. V dropped 4 bases and J dropped 4 bases, with 8 bases sitting between them. The germline CDR1 and CDR2 sequences are SQVTM and ANQGSEA. The CDR3 sequence is 12 residues long. The DNA for the CDR3 is TGCAGCGTTGGGACAGCTAATCAGCCCCAGCATTTT. Protein sequence: CSVGTANQPQHF.

This clonotype occurred a few times. This chain connects TRBV7-2 to TRBJ1-2, with a possible D match to TRBD1 (5 bases). The CDR3 totals 13 residues. The V gene's germline CDR1 is SGHTA and CDR2 FQGNSA. With 1 base removed from V and 8 bases from J, the gap between germline ends came to 11 bases. The CDR3 region is CASSLERGIGYTF. Written as DNA, the CDR3 is TGTGCCAGCAGCTTAGAGAGGGGAATCGGCTACACCTTC.

The V gene is TRBV4-2, the J gene TRBJ2-2; D is perhaps TRBD1 (6 bases). The CDR3 runs to 16 residues. V lost 0 bases, J lost 0 bases, and 8 bases lay in between. CDR1 is LGHNA and CDR2 is YNFKEQ in the germline V gene. Here the CDR3 DNA reads TGTGCCAGCAGCCAAGAAGGACAGCCGAACACCGGGGAGCTGTTTTTT. It specifies CASSQEGQPNTGELFF.

V is TRBV12-3 or TRBV12-4 and J is TRBJ1-5; a possible D gene is TRBD1 (5 bases). The germline V and J ends were trimmed by 5 bases and 4 bases, with 12 bases remaining between them. The CDR3 totals 14 residues. Here the CDR3 DNA reads TGTGCCAGCAGTCGACGGGACGGGAATCAGCCCCAGCATTTT. Amino acids: CASSRRDGNQPQHF.

This clonotype showed up many times. The junction differs from germline at one of its ends, possibly a read error. This chain uses TRBV7-7 with TRBJ2-3; D tentatively reads TRBD1 or TRBD2 (5 bases each). Germline V lookup: CDR1 SSHAT, CDR2 FNYEAQ (reference sequence). CDR3 length: 14 residues. CDR3 nucleotides: TGTGCTAGCAGCTCCCGGGGCCACACAGATACGCAGTATTTT. It codes for CASSSRGHTDTQYF.

The chain recombines TRBV7-3 with TRBJ2-1, with 8 bases aligning to TRBD2. The germline CDR1 and CDR2 sequences are SGHTA and FQGTGA. The ends lost 8 bases at V and 6 bases at J; junction bases unmatched: 9. The CDR3 has 14 amino acids. CDR3 DNA sequence: TGTGCCAGCGGACCCGGGACTAGGGTCAATGAGCAGTTCTTC. This codes for CASGPGTRVNEQFF.

The CDR3 region has the DNA TGCAGTGCTAGAGCGGGCAGTTCAAATGGCTACACCTTC. It yields the protein CSARAGSSNGYTF. This sequence joins TRBV20-1 and TRBJ1-2, with D unresolved. Trimming stripped 1 base from V and 6 bases from J, with 12 bases between. The germline V gene has CDR1 DFQATT and CDR2 SNEGSKA (reference sequence). This CDR3 is built from 13 residues.

This clonotype was detected a few times. The rearrangement uses TRBV20-1 and TRBJ1-1, with D unclear. The CDR3 runs to 14 residues. V was pared by 6 bases and J by 4 bases, with 18 bases between. Germline values: CDR1 DFQATT, CDR2 SNEGSKA (reference sequence). The CDR3 reads CSAPMVRDGTEAFF. In nucleotides, the CDR3 is TGCAGTGCCCCGATGGTGAGGGATGGCACTGAAGCTTTCTTT.

The genes are TRBV30 and TRBJ2-3; D not resolved. V lost 1 base to trimming and J lost 3 bases, with 5 bases between them. Germline values: CDR1 GTSNPN, CDR2 SVGIG (reference sequence). This CDR3 is built from 12 residues. The CDR3 nucleotides read TGTGCCTGGAGTGCTCTTACAGATACGCAGTATTTT. It yields the protein CAWSALTDTQYF. Full variable domain (missing parts from reference TRBV30 and TRBJ2-3): SQTIHQWPATLVQPVGSPLSLECTVEGTSNPNLYWYRQAAGRGLQLLFYSVGIGQISSEVPQNLSASRPQDRQFILSSKKLLLSDSGFYLCAWSALTDTQYFGPGTRLTVL.

This chain connects TRBV20-1 to TRBJ1-5, with D perhaps matching TRBD1 (5 bases). CDR1 is DFQATT and CDR2 is SNEGSKA in the germline V gene (reference sequence). The CDR3 has 13 residues. Trimming cost V 2 bases and J 4 bases, with 9 bases left between them. For the CDR3, the DNA is TGCAGTGCTAGACAGGGTCTGAATCAGCCCCAGCATTTT. It is translated as CSARQGLNQPQHF.

The chain has TRBV7-8 and TRBJ1-4; D perhaps matches TRBD1 (5 bases). This CDR3 has 14 amino acids. Trimming took off 5 bases at V and 4 bases at J, with 11 bases between the two ends. Germline CDR1 is SGHVS and CDR2 is FQNEAQ. The CDR3 bases are TGTGCCAGCAGCCGACAGACCCTTAATGAAAAACTGTTTTTT. Encoded protein: CASSRQTLNEKLFF.

The V and J genes are TRBV7-2 and TRBJ2-3; 9 positions agree with TRBD2. Losses at the gene ends were 5 bases for V and 4 bases for J; bases not matched to a gene: 10. The V gene's germline CDR1 is SGHTA and CDR2 FQGNSA. CDR3 length: 16 residues. Here the CDR3 DNA reads TGTGCCAGCAGCACCGGGACTAGCAGTGGGTCAGATACGCAGTATTTT. The encoded protein is CASSTGTSSGSDTQYF.

This clonotype was picked up many times. One end of the junction is discordant with germline, which a read error may explain. This chain joins TRBV7-2 and TRBJ2-5, with D perhaps given as TRBD1 or TRBD2 (6 bases each). The CDR3 loop spans 14 amino acids. Germline V CDR1 and CDR2: SGHTA, FQGNSA. The CDR3 DNA sequence: TGCGCCAGCAGCCCAGGAGGGGGTCAAGAGACCCAGTACTTC. It is translated as CASSPGGGQETQYF. Full variable domain (remainder filled in from reference TRBV7-2 and TRBJ2-5): GAGVSQSPSNKVTEKGKDVELRCDPISGHTALYWYRQSLGQGLEFLIYFQGNSAPDKSGLPSDRFSAERTGGSVSTLTIQRTQQEDSAVYLCASSPGGGQETQYFGPGTRLLVL.